The following is a T cell receptor (beta chain) sequence with its context. The data stem from a study of blood T cell repertoires in COVID-19. Study in general: Samples came from the United States, Italy and Spain, spanning acute and convalescent COVID-19. Sources were T cells, B-cell-depleted T cells, or PBMCs; the material itself was cDNA or gDNA.

Original data processing: Amplification of reference gene primers provided the estimated nucleated cell counts. Using immunoSEQ multiplex PCR, the repertoire was profiled, and TCRdb retains in-frame clones only, with some absent. The V and J calls and clone size were taken over from that table, and D and trimming were inferred from the DNA. The data contain under 200,000 clones, about 89% of them seen just once; the ten biggest clones take up about 3.5%. Trimming at V came to 3 bases and at J to 4 bases, leaving 4 bases not matched to a gene. The germline CDR1 and CDR2 sequences are GTSNPN and SVGIG (reference sequence). CDR3 length equals 13 residues.

This clonotype was sampled from a man in his 70s with acute or convalescent COVID-19. Material for sequencing was peripheral blood. The V call is TRBV30, the J call TRBJ2-7; 9 nucleotides line up with TRBD1. The CDR3 DNA reads as TGTGCCTGGAGCCGGGACAGGGCGTACGAGCAGTACTTC. This sequence encodes CAWSRDRAYEQYF.